These T cell receptor beta chains were read from a single sample in a study of regulatory T cells in long-lasting Graves disease. TCRdb re-called the multiplex PCR reads through MiXCR, storing one row per CDR3 protein. The repertoire includes 300,000 or so distinct CDR3 sequences, roughly 21% of them detected once, and 29% sits in the top ten. Here the sequenced sample was peripheral blood mononuclear cells (PBMCs), taken when the disease was refractory, from a patient treated with antithyroid drugs. These receptors came from a female donor with Graves disease. Each CDR3 is given with its conserved first and last residue. The D gene is left open where the match is weak. Size tells how often a clone was seen (once, few, many) or the class of an expanded clone, and some rows leave it out.

>.|TRBJ2-7|TRBV10-3|.
TGTGCCATCAGTGAGCCTCAGAAGGAGCAGTACTTC
CAISEPQKEQYF
>many|TRBJ1-1|TRBV2|.
TGTGCCAGCAGTCGACAGCGGGACGCTGAAGCTTTCTTT
CASSRQRDAEAFF
>many|TRBJ1-6|TRBV28|.
TGTGCCAGCAGTTTATTGAAGGGGCCCCTCCACTTT
CASSLLKGPLHF
>.|TRBJ2-5|TRBV5-1|.
TGCGCCAGCAGCTCCTGGGGGGGCCGGGTGGAGACCCAGTACTTC
CASSSWGGRVETQYF
>many|TRBJ1-2|TRBV6-1|.
TGTGCCAGCAGCCCAAAGACCAACTTCTATGGCTACACCTTC
CASSPKTNFYGYTF
>many|TRBJ1-1|TRBV6-2/TRBV6-3|.
TGTGCCAGCAGTTTACGGGGACAGAACACTGAAGCTTTCTTT
CASSLRGQNTEAFF
>.|TRBJ1-3|TRBV6-1|.
TGTGCCAGCAGAGAGGGGAGGGAAAACACCATATATTTT
CASREGRENTIYF
>many|TRBJ1-1|TRBV12-3/TRBV12-4|.
TGTGCCAGCAGCTCCCAGAACACTGAAGCTTTCTTT
CASSSQNTEAFF
>.|TRBJ2-6|TRBV6-5|.
TGTGCCAGCAGTTACTCTCGATTCCTGGGCTCTGGGGCCAACGTCCTGACTTTC
CASSYSRFLGSGANVLTF
>.|TRBJ2-7|TRBV6-1|.
TGTGCCAGCGGGCTTTCGCTGCTTGGCGAGCAGTACTTC
CASGLSLLGEQYF
>.|TRBJ2-7|TRBV11-3|.
TGTGCCAGCAGCCTAAGACGCCCCTACGAGCAGTACTTC
CASSLRRPYEQYF
>many|TRBJ1-4|TRBV2|TRBD1
TGTGCCAGCAGTGATCGGGACAGGGTGGGAAAACTGTTTTTT
CASSDRDRVGKLFF
>few|TRBJ2-7|TRBV5-1|TRBD2
TGCGCCAGCAGCCCTCAATCGGGAGGCGAGCAGTACTTC
CASSPQSGGEQYF
>.|TRBJ2-6|TRBV29-1|.
TGCAGCGTTGAAGATCCGGGTTCTGGGGCCAACGTCCTGACTTTC
CSVEDPGSGANVLTF
>.|TRBJ1-1|TRBV24-1|TRBD1
TGTGCCACCAGGCCCGGACAGGGTTTGAACACTGAAGCTTTCTTT
CATRPGQGLNTEAFF
>many|TRBJ2-7|TRBV11-1|.
TGTGCCAGCAGCTTAGCCGTGAAGGACGAGCAGTACTTC
CASSLAVKDEQYF
>many|TRBJ1-5|TRBV2|TRBD1
TGTGCCAGCAAATCCGGCACAGGGGGCTTTCAGCCCCAGCATTTT
CASKSGTGGFQPQHF
>.|TRBJ2-7|TRBV5-1|TRBD2
TGCGCCAGCAGCTACATAGCGGGAGGAACCTACGAGCAGTACTTC
CASSYIAGGTYEQYF
>many|TRBJ1-6|TRBV12-3/TRBV12-4|TRBD1
TGTGCCAGCAGTTCGACAGGGGGACGACTCTCACCCCTCCACTTT
CASSSTGGRLSPLHF
>many|TRBJ1-4|TRBV2|TRBD1
TGTGCCAGCAGGGACAGGGTCGGAAGTGAAAAACTGTTTTTT
CASRDRVGSEKLFF
>many|TRBJ1-4|TRBV24-1|TRBD1
TGTGCCTCAACTCGTAGTCCGGGACAGAGTGAAAAACTGTTTTTT
CASTRSPGQSEKLFF
>many|TRBJ2-7|TRBV7-2|.
TGTGCCAGCAGCCCCTGGGAGGGGGCCTCCGAGCAGTACTTC
CASSPWEGASEQYF
>many|TRBJ1-6|TRBV29-1|TRBD1
TGCAGCGTTCGGGCAGGGGGCAATTCACCCCTCCACTTT
CSVRAGGNSPLHF
>few|TRBJ1-1|TRBV4-2|.
TGTGCCAGCAGCCCCGCCGTAGGGGAAGCTTTCTTT
CASSPAVGEAFF
>once|TRBJ2-3|TRBV20-1|TRBD2
TGCAGTGCTAGACGCGGGGGAGCGGATACGCAGTATTTT
CSARRGGADTQYF